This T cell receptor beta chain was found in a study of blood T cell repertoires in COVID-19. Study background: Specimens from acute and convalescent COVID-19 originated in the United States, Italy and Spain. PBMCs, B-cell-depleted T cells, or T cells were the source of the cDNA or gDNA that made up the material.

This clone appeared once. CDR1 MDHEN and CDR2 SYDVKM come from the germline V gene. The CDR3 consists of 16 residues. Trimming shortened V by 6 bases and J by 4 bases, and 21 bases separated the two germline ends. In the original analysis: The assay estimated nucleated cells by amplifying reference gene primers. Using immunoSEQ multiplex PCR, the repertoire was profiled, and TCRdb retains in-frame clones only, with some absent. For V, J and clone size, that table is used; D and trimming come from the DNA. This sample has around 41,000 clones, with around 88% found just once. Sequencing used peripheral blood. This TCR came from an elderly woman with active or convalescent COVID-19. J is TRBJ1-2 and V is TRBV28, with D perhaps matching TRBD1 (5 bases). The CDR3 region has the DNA TGTGCCAGCAGACCTACGACGGGGGTCACTTTCTATGGCTACACCTTC. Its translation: CASRPTTGVTFYGYTF.